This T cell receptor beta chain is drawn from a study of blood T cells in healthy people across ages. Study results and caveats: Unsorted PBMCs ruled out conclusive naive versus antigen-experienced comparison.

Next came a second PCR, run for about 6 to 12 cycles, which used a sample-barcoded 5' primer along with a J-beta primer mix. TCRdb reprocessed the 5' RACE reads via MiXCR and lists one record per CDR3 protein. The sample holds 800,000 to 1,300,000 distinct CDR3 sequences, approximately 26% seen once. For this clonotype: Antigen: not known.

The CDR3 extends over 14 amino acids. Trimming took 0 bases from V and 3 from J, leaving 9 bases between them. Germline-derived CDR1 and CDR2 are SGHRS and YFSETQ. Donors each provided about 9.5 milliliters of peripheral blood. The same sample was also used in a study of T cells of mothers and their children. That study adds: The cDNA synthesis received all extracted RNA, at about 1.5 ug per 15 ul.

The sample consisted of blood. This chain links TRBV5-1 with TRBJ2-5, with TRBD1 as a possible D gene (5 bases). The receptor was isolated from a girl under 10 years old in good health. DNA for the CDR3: TGCGCCAGCAGCTTGGCCGGACAAGAAGAGACCCAGTACTTC. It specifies CASSLAGQEETQYF.